This T cell receptor beta chain was retrieved from a study of blood T cells in healthy people across ages. The authors ran a second PCR of roughly 7 to 11 cycles using a sample-barcoded 5' primer and a J-beta primer mix. A minimum of 2.5 million CDR3-containing paired-end reads was obtained for each sample. TCRdb re-called the 5' RACE reads with MiXCR, one entry per CDR3 protein. This table has around 1,600,000 distinct CDR3 sequences, less than 45% appearing once. Germline loops: CDR1 KGHDR, CDR2 SFDVKD. With V trimmed by 4 bases and J by 7 bases, 5 bases remained unmatched. There are 13 residues in the CDR3. Only a few counts were recorded for this clonotype.

Material for sequencing was blood. V and J are TRBV24-1 and TRBJ1-1; the match to TRBD1 covers 7 bases. The clonotype was recovered from a young woman in good health. CDR3 DNA: TGTGCCACCAGTGACTCCGGGACAGTTGAAGCTTTCTTT. Translation: CATSDSGTVEAFF.